A selection of T cell receptor beta chains follows, all from one sample in a study of blood T cell repertoires in COVID-19. Here immunoSEQ multiplex PCR was the method, and the copy in TCRdb shows in-frame clones only, minus some. The sample consists of approximately 190,000 clones, 85% to 90% of them appearing once. Sequencing input: PBMCs or T cells enriched from blood (not recorded which). The receptors come from a woman between 35 and 50 years old in a cohort exposed to, infected with or recovered from COVID-19 (not recorded which). CDR3s include the opening cysteine and the closing phenylalanine or tryptophan. A D gene is named only where the DNA matches it firmly. Clone sizes are given selectively: once, few, many, or a class where the clone is expanded.

j_gene,v_gene,d_gene,abundance,CDR3aa
TRBJ2-7,TRBV4-2,TRBD1,few,CASSPRTGGDEQYF
TRBJ2-1,TRBV12-3/TRBV12-4,-,-,CASTHLDNEQFF
TRBJ2-1,TRBV3-1/TRBV3-2,TRBD2,-,CASSQPLRWRGAYNEQFF
TRBJ2-7,TRBV4-3,-,once,CASSQHRAGTYEQYF
TRBJ2-3,TRBV10-3,-,-,CAIAPGHRASTDTQYF
TRBJ2-3,TRBV7-2,-,-,CASSLGVLSTDTQYF
TRBJ1-2,TRBV4-1,-,-,CASSQPRDNLHGYTF
TRBJ2-7,TRBV11-3,TRBD1,-,CASSSWDSEQTYEQYF
TRBJ2-5,TRBV5-1,-,-,CASAGEAGAVETQYF
TRBJ2-5,TRBV27,TRBD2,-,CASGYGGAMETQYF
TRBJ1-1,TRBV7-9,TRBD1,-,CASTLGQGARAFF
TRBJ1-5,TRBV19,-,-,CASSIGWGLEGQPQHF
TRBJ1-5,TRBV10-2,-,-,CATTGYGQPQHF
TRBJ2-5,TRBV7-2,TRBD2,-,CASSLRWGQRGGQETQYF
TRBJ1-2,TRBV14,-,-,CASSQQGFVDYGYTF
TRBJ1-2,TRBV7-8,-,-,CASSSSPLRDAIFFGYTF
TRBJ1-4,TRBV9,TRBD1,-,CASSEGDRREKLFF
TRBJ1-2,TRBV9,TRBD1,once,CASSVGGQGWAF
TRBJ2-7,TRBV10-2,TRBD1,-,CASSPGEGQGREEQYF
TRBJ1-5,TRBV18,TRBD1,-,CASSLGTANQPQHF
TRBJ2-1,TRBV4-3,-,-,CASSQDTEAEQFF
TRBJ2-2,TRBV7-9,TRBD1,-,CASSSERQGATGELFF